Sequencing of this T cell receptor (beta chain) was carried out in a study of T cell repertoires in cytomegalovirus infection. Study information: It can be stated that public TCR beta signatures indicated CMV infection as well as a matching HLA type.

TCRdb fed the reads into MiXCR, producing one record per CDR3 protein. The sample holds about 360,000 distinct CDR3 sequences, approximately 35% seen once. Study-level points and caveats: The ex vivo response showed dominance by HLA-C-restricted CMV-specific TCR beta clonotypes.

The germline V gene encodes CDR1 GTSNPN and CDR2 SVGIG (reference sequence). The CDR3 has 15 amino acids. The V gene end was trimmed by 0 bases and the J gene end by 3 bases; junction bases not matched to a gene: 4. Worth noting for this clonotype: What it binds is unknown.

The gene calls are TRBV30 and TRBJ2-2; 7 bases are a match to TRBD2. This receptor was identified in a human donor in good health (CMV status not recorded). Some clones in this sample may be carry-over from other donors' samples. The sample was cultured PBMCs, taken from culture after CMV antigen stimulation. The CDR3 spells CAWSVAGRDTGELFF. In DNA, the CDR3 is TGTGCCTGGAGTGTAGCGGGGAGAGACACCGGGGAGCTGTTTTTT.